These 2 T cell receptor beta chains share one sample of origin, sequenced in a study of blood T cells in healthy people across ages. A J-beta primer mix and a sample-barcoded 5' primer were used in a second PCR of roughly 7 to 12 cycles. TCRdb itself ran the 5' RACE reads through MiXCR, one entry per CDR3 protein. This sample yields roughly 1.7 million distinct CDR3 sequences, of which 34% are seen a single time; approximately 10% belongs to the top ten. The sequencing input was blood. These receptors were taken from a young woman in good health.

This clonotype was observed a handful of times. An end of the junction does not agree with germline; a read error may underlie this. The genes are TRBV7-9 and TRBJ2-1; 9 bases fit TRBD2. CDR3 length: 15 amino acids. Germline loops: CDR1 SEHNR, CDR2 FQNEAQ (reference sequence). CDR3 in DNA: TGTGCCAGCACCTTATTCCTAGCGGGACACAATGAGCAGTTCTTC. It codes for CASTLFLAGHNEQFF.

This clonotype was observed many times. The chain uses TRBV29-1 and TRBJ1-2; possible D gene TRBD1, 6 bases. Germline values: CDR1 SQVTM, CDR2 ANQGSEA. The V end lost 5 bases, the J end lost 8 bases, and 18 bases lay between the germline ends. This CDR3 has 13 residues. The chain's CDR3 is CSVTGQPGEGYTF. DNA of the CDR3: TGCAGCGTTACAGGGCAGCCCGGGGAGGGCTACACCTTC.